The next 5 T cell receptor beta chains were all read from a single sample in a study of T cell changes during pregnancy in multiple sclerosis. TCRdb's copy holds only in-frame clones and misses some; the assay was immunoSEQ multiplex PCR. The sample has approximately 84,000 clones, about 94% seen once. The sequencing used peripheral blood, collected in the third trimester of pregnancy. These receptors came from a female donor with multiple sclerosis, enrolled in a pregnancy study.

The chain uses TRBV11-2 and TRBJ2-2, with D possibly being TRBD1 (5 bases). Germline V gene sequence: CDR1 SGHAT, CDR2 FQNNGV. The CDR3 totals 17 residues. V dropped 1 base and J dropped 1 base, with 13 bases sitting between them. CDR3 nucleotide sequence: TGTGCCAGCAGCTTAGGAGTCAGGGCCGGGAACACCGGGGAGCTGTTTTTT. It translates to CASSLGVRAGNTGELFF.

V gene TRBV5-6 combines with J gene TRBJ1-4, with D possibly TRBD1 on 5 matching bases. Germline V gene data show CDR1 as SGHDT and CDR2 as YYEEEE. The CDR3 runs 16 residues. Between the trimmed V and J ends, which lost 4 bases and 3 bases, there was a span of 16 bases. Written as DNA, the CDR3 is TGTGCCAGCAGCCCGATGGGGCGAACATCTAATGAAAAACTGTTTTTT. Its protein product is CASSPMGRTSNEKLFF.

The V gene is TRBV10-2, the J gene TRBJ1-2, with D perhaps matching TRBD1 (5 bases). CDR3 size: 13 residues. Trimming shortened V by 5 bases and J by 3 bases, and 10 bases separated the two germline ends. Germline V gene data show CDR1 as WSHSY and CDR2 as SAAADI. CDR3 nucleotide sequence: TGCGCCAGCAGTCGACAGAGAGACTATGGCTACACCTTC. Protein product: CASSRQRDYGYTF.

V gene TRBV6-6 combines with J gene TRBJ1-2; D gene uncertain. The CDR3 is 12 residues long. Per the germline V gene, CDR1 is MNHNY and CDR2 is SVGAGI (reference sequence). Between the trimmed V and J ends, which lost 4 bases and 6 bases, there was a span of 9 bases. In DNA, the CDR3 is TGTGCCAGCAGTTTTGGGCAGGATGGCTACACCTTC. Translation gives CASSFGQDGYTF.

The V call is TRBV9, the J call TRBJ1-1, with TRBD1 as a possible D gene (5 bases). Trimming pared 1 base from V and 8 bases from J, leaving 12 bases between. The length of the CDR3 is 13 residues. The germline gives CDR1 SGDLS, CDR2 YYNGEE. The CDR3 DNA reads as TGTGCCAGCAGCGTATGGTCTGGGGGGGAAGCTTTCTTT. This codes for CASSVWSGGEAFF. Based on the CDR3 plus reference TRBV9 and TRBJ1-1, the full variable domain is DSGVTQTPKHLITATGQRVTLRCSPRSGDLSVYWYQQSLDQGLQFLIQYYNGEERAKGNILERFSAQQFPDLHSELNLSSLELGDSALYFCASSVWSGGEAFFGQGTRLTVV.